These 23 T cell receptor beta chains came from one sample sequenced in a study of cytomegalovirus exposure and HLA in healthy donors. The primer mix had 60 Vbeta and 13 Jbeta primers. Clones were read by immunoSEQ multiplex PCR, and TCRdb kept only the in-frame ones, dropping some. The sample includes approximately 100,000 clones, about 80% seen only once; the top ten take 5% to 6.5%. The specimen was PBMCs. The receptors shown here come from a woman between 18 and 29 years old in good health and CMV-seropositive.

This clone was recorded a few times. This chain joins TRBV18 and TRBJ1-2; the match to TRBD1 covers 8 bases. The CDR3 consists of 17 residues. Germline-derived CDR1 and CDR2 are KGHSH and LQKENI. The J segment lost 3 bases and the V segment lost 6 bases, leaving 15 bases of the junction unmatched. The CDR3 is CASSPPARTGPYYGYTF. In nucleotides, the CDR3 is TGTGCCAGCTCGCCGCCGGCAAGGACAGGGCCATACTATGGCTACACCTTC.

This rearrangement joins TRBV2 to TRBJ2-7; possibly TRBD1 for D (6 bases). The CDR3 loop spans 16 amino acids. V lost 5 bases and J 4 bases, leaving 21 bases between the germline ends. In germline, CDR1 is SNHLY, CDR2 FYNNEI. The CDR3 loop reads CASSPGGPQGWYEQYF. In DNA form, the CDR3 reads TGTGCCAGCAGTCCAGGCGGGCCACAGGGTTGGTACGAGCAGTACTTC.

This clone occurred a few times. The J gene is TRBJ2-7, the V gene TRBV11-2; unclear D gene. V was cut by 0 bases and J by 2 bases, with 8 bases left in between. Germline CDR1 is SGHAT and CDR2 is FQNNGV. This CDR3 has 14 amino acids. CDR3 protein: CASSLDPLTYEQYF. The CDR3 region has the DNA TGTGCCAGCAGCTTAGATCCCCTTACCTACGAGCAGTACTTC.

V gene TRBV5-4 combines with J gene TRBJ1-5, with D hard to call. The germline V and J ends were trimmed by 4 bases and 1 base, with 6 bases remaining between them. Germline CDR1 reads SGHNT; CDR2 reads YYREEE (reference sequence). The CDR3 has 13 residues. In nucleotides, the CDR3 is TGTGCCAGCAGCGCCGGGAGCAATCAGCCCCAGCATTTT. Its translation: CASSAGSNQPQHF.

The V call is TRBV14, the J call TRBJ2-1, with 11 bases that match TRBD2. There are 17 residues in the CDR3. Per germline, CDR1 SGHDN and CDR2 FVKESK. Trimming removed 4 bases from V and 5 bases from J; junction bases left unmatched: 10. This CDR3 is CASSPAPLAGGNNEQFF. Here the CDR3 DNA reads TGTGCCAGCAGCCCCGCCCCCCTAGCGGGAGGTAACAATGAGCAGTTCTTC.

This chain joins TRBV11-2 and TRBJ2-7, with 7 bases lining up with TRBD1. This CDR3 spans 15 amino acids. From germline, CDR1 is SGHAT and CDR2 FQNNGV. The junction had 9 bases not matched to a gene; V was cut back by 5 bases and J by 2 bases. CDR3 loop: CASSTGDSIAYEQYF. The CDR3 coding sequence is TGTGCCAGCAGCACCGGGGACAGCATCGCCTACGAGCAGTACTTC.

This chain uses TRBV4-2 with TRBJ2-7; tentatively, D is TRBD2 (5 bases). CDR1 LGHNA and CDR2 YNFKEQ come from the germline V gene. This CDR3 comprises 17 residues. Between the trimmed V and J ends, which lost 0 bases and 0 bases, there was a span of 15 bases. The chain's CDR3 is CASSQEGWESGSYEQYF. In DNA, the CDR3 is TGTGCCAGCAGCCAAGAGGGATGGGAGTCGGGCTCCTACGAGCAGTACTTC.

This clone was counted once. The chain is built from TRBV7-9 and TRBJ2-1; D may be TRBD1 (5 bases). Between the trimmed V and J ends, which lost 7 bases and 9 bases, there was a span of 10 bases. Germline assignment: CDR1 SEHNR and CDR2 FQNEAQ (reference sequence). The CDR3 totals 11 residues. CDR3 protein: CASKQGVEQFF. The CDR3 coding sequence is TGTGCCAGCAAGCAAGGGGTTGAGCAGTTCTTC. The variable domain in full, with the rest retrieved from reference TRBV7-9 and TRBJ2-1, is DTGVSQNPRHKITKRGQNVTFRCDPISEHNRLYWYRQTLGQGPEFLTYFQNEAQLEKSRLLSDRFSAERPKGSFSTLEIQRTEQGDSAMYLCASKQGVEQFFGPGTRLTVL.

The chain recombines TRBV11-2 with TRBJ2-2; D ambiguous. The V end was cut by 5 bases, the J end by 8 bases, with 9 bases between. This CDR3 is 12 amino acids long. CDR1 and CDR2 from the germline V gene are SGHAT and FQNNGV. DNA of the CDR3: TGTGCCAGCAGCGCAGAAGCGGGGGAGCTGTTTTTT. Amino acid sequence: CASSAEAGELFF.

The CDR3 loop is CASNPVGGNTIYF. In DNA, the CDR3 is TGTGCCAGCAACCCGGTTGGTGGAAACACCATATATTTT. The V and J genes are TRBV6-6 and TRBJ1-3; D is undetermined. CDR3 size: 13 residues. In germline, CDR1 is MNHNY, CDR2 SVGAGI (reference sequence). The V end was cut by 7 bases, the J end by 3 bases, with 10 bases between.

This CDR3 is CASSPDIDEQFF. In DNA, the CDR3 is TGCGCCAGCAGCCCAGATATAGATGAGCAGTTCTTC. The chain recombines TRBV4-1 with TRBJ2-1, with no clear D. This CDR3 is 12 amino acids long. Trimming took 4 bases from V and 8 from J, leaving 9 bases between them. The germline CDR1 and CDR2 sequences are MGHRA and YSYEKL.

The chain couples TRBV5-4 to TRBJ1-2; possibly TRBD1 for D (5 bases). Germline loops: CDR1 SGHNT, CDR2 YYREEE (reference sequence). The CDR3 covers 15 residues. V lost 2 bases, J lost 0 bases, and 11 bases lay in between. CDR3 nucleotides: TGTGCCAGCAGCTTATCTGGGGCTGCTAACTATGGCTACACCTTC. Translating it yields CASSLSGAANYGYTF.

V and J are TRBV27 and TRBJ2-7; 7 nucleotides align to TRBD2. Germline V gene lookup returns CDR1 MNHEY and CDR2 SMNVEV (reference sequence). The junction had 4 bases not matched to a gene; V was cut back by 5 bases and J by 0 bases. The CDR3 loop spans 14 amino acids. The CDR3 DNA is TGTGCCAGCAGTGTGGGACTACTCTCCTACGAGCAGTACTTC. Its protein is CASSVGLLSYEQYF.

The V gene is TRBV11-2, the J gene TRBJ2-7, with 13 bases aligning to TRBD2. V shed 5 bases and J 3 bases; nucleotides not matched to a gene: 10. This CDR3 contains 17 residues. Germline V gene data show CDR1 as SGHAT and CDR2 as FQNNGV. This CDR3 is CASSRHFGLAGDYEQYF. CDR3 nucleotides: TGTGCCAGCAGCCGACACTTCGGACTAGCGGGAGACTACGAGCAGTACTTC.

CDR3 amino acids: CASVGQGGNEQFF. The CDR3 DNA reads TGTGCCAGCGTAGGACAGGGAGGGAATGAGCAGTTCTTC. The V and J genes are TRBV4-2 and TRBJ2-1, with D possibly TRBD1 on 8 matching bases. The ends were cut back, 8 bases at V and 7 bases at J, with 15 bases in the middle. This CDR3 contains 13 residues. Germline V gene lookup returns CDR1 LGHNA and CDR2 YNFKEQ.

The chain recombines TRBV6-6 with TRBJ2-1, with 10 positions matching TRBD1. This CDR3 has 14 amino acids. V shed 10 bases and J 9 bases; nucleotides not matched to a gene: 12. Germline V gene data show CDR1 as MNHNY and CDR2 as SVGAGI (reference sequence). In nucleotides, the CDR3 is TGTGCCACCGAGCCGGGACAGGGGCGGGGTGAGCAGTTCTTC. As protein: CATEPGQGRGEQFF.

J is TRBJ2-2 and V is TRBV7-3; TRBD1 matches 9 bases. The germline V gene has CDR1 SGHTA and CDR2 FQGTGA. CDR3 length: 16 amino acids. Germline trimming cut 4 bases from V and 0 bases from J; bases unmatched to any gene: 3. The DNA of the CDR3 is TGTGCCAGCAGCTCCCGGGACAGGGCGAACACCGGGGAGCTGTTTTTT. This codes for CASSSRDRANTGELFF.

V gene TRBV25-1 combines with J gene TRBJ1-4, with D maybe TRBD1 (5 bases). Trimming left V 0 bases short and J 3 bases short, with 17 bases between. CDR1 MGHDK and CDR2 SYGVNS come from the germline V gene. The CDR3 extends over 18 amino acids. The CDR3 sequence is CASSEYGSGDSPNEKLFF. The CDR3 coding sequence is TGTGCCAGCAGTGAATACGGCAGTGGTGACAGTCCTAATGAAAAACTGTTTTTT.

J is TRBJ2-5 and V is TRBV25-1, with 7 nucleotides matching TRBD1. V was pared by 3 bases and J by 2 bases, with 3 bases of the junction left unmatched. CDR1 is MGHDK, CDR2 SYGVNS, per germline. The CDR3 has 14 amino acids. The CDR3 reads CASSDWDRQETQYF. The CDR3 nucleotides are TGTGCCAGCAGTGACTGGGACAGACAAGAGACCCAGTACTTC.

The chain recombines TRBV29-1 with TRBJ1-1; D remains ambiguous. Deletions cut 7 bases from V and 7 bases from J, with 16 bases between. Germline CDR1 and CDR2: SQVTM and ANQGSEA. CDR3 length equals 12 residues. The CDR3 nucleotides are TGCAGCGGTCTCTTCCAATTCGGTGAAGCTTTCTTT. It specifies CSGLFQFGEAFF. The full variable domain, in which reference TRBV29-1 and TRBJ1-1 provide the parts outside the CDR3, is SAVISQKPSRDICQRGTSLTIQCQVDSQVTMMFWYRQQPGQSLTLIATANQGSEATYESGFVIDKFPISRPNLTFSTLTVSNMSPEDSSIYLCSGLFQFGEAFFGQGTRLTVV.

The gene calls are TRBV15 and TRBJ1-5; D unclear. Germline CDR1 reads LNHNV; CDR2 reads YYDKDF (reference sequence). V shed 7 bases and J shed 2 bases, with 12 bases lying between them. The CDR3 consists of 14 residues. The CDR3 nucleotides are TGTGCCACCATGAACGAACGGGGCAATCAGCCCCAGCATTTT. Translating gives CATMNERGNQPQHF.

This clone has only one observation. The chain links TRBV6-6 to TRBJ2-1; the match to TRBD1 covers 12 bases. Germline CDR1 MNHNY, CDR2 SVGAGI (reference sequence). The CDR3 has 15 residues. The V and J ends lost 4 bases and 6 bases, in that order; junction bases with no gene match: 4. The DNA for the CDR3 is TGTGCCAGCAGTTCGGGACAGGGGGCTGTCAATGAGCAGTTCTTC. Encoded protein: CASSSGQGAVNEQFF.

The chain carries TRBV6-6 and TRBJ1-2; TRBD1 is a possible D gene (6 bases). The CDR3 extends over 15 amino acids. The V end was cut by 2 bases, the J end by 10 bases, with 20 bases between. Germline V gene data show CDR1 as MNHNY and CDR2 as SVGAGI (reference sequence). Here the CDR3 reads CASSYEQGITPDYTF. The CDR3 DNA sequence: TGTGCCAGCAGTTACGAGCAGGGGATTACCCCTGACTACACCTTC.